These 4 T cell receptor beta chains came from one sample sequenced in a study of T cells in Graves' hyperthyroidism and ophthalmopathy. The TCR beta CDR3 regions underwent amplification using RNA transcripts as the source. First-round RT-PCR of the TCR CDR3 relied on the HTBI primer set. MiXCR, run by TCRdb on the multiplex PCR reads, gives a single entry per CDR3 protein. The data contain hundreds of thousands of distinct CDR3 sequences, more than 15% of them singletons. Specimen: blood. Receptors originate from a woman between 18 and 30 years old with Graves' hyperthyroidism that later progressed to Graves' ophthalmopathy.

V gene TRBV20-1 combines with J gene TRBJ1-1; D is undetermined. Trimming removed 0 bases from V and 2 bases from J, with 7 bases in between. The germline gives CDR1 DFQATT, CDR2 SNEGSKA (reference sequence). The CDR3 covers 13 residues. CDR3 sequence: CSARDPGNTEAFF. The CDR3 nucleotides are TGCAGTGCTAGAGATCCGGGTAACACTGAAGCTTTCTTT.

This clonotype was observed at least ten times. The chain employs TRBV10-3 and TRBJ2-2; 12 bases are shared with TRBD2. CDR3 length equals 17 residues. Germline CDR1 and CDR2: ENHRY and SYGVKD. Losses at the gene ends were 4 bases for V and 0 bases for J; bases not matched to a gene: 3. The CDR3 loop is CAISGGLAGANTGELFF. CDR3 in DNA: TGTGCCATCAGTGGGGGACTAGCGGGCGCGAACACCGGGGAGCTGTTTTTT.

This clonotype was picked up many times. V gene TRBV28 combines with J gene TRBJ2-2, with D unresolved. The CDR3 extends over 12 amino acids. Germline loops: CDR1 MDHEN, CDR2 SYDVKM. With 5 bases removed from V and 5 bases from J, the gap between germline ends came to 6 bases. The CDR3 DNA reads TGTGCCAGCAGTCTCAGGACCGGGGAGCTGTTTTTT. Its translation: CASSLRTGELFF.

This clonotype was seen a handful of times. The J gene is TRBJ2-1, the V gene TRBV29-1; the D gene is possibly TRBD1 (6 bases). The CDR3 covers 13 residues. From germline, CDR1 is SQVTM and CDR2 ANQGSEA. V dropped 7 bases and J dropped 2 bases, with 12 bases sitting between them. CDR3 nucleotide sequence: TGCAGCGAGTTCCGGGACACCTACAATGAGCAGTTCTTC. Amino acid sequence: CSEFRDTYNEQFF.